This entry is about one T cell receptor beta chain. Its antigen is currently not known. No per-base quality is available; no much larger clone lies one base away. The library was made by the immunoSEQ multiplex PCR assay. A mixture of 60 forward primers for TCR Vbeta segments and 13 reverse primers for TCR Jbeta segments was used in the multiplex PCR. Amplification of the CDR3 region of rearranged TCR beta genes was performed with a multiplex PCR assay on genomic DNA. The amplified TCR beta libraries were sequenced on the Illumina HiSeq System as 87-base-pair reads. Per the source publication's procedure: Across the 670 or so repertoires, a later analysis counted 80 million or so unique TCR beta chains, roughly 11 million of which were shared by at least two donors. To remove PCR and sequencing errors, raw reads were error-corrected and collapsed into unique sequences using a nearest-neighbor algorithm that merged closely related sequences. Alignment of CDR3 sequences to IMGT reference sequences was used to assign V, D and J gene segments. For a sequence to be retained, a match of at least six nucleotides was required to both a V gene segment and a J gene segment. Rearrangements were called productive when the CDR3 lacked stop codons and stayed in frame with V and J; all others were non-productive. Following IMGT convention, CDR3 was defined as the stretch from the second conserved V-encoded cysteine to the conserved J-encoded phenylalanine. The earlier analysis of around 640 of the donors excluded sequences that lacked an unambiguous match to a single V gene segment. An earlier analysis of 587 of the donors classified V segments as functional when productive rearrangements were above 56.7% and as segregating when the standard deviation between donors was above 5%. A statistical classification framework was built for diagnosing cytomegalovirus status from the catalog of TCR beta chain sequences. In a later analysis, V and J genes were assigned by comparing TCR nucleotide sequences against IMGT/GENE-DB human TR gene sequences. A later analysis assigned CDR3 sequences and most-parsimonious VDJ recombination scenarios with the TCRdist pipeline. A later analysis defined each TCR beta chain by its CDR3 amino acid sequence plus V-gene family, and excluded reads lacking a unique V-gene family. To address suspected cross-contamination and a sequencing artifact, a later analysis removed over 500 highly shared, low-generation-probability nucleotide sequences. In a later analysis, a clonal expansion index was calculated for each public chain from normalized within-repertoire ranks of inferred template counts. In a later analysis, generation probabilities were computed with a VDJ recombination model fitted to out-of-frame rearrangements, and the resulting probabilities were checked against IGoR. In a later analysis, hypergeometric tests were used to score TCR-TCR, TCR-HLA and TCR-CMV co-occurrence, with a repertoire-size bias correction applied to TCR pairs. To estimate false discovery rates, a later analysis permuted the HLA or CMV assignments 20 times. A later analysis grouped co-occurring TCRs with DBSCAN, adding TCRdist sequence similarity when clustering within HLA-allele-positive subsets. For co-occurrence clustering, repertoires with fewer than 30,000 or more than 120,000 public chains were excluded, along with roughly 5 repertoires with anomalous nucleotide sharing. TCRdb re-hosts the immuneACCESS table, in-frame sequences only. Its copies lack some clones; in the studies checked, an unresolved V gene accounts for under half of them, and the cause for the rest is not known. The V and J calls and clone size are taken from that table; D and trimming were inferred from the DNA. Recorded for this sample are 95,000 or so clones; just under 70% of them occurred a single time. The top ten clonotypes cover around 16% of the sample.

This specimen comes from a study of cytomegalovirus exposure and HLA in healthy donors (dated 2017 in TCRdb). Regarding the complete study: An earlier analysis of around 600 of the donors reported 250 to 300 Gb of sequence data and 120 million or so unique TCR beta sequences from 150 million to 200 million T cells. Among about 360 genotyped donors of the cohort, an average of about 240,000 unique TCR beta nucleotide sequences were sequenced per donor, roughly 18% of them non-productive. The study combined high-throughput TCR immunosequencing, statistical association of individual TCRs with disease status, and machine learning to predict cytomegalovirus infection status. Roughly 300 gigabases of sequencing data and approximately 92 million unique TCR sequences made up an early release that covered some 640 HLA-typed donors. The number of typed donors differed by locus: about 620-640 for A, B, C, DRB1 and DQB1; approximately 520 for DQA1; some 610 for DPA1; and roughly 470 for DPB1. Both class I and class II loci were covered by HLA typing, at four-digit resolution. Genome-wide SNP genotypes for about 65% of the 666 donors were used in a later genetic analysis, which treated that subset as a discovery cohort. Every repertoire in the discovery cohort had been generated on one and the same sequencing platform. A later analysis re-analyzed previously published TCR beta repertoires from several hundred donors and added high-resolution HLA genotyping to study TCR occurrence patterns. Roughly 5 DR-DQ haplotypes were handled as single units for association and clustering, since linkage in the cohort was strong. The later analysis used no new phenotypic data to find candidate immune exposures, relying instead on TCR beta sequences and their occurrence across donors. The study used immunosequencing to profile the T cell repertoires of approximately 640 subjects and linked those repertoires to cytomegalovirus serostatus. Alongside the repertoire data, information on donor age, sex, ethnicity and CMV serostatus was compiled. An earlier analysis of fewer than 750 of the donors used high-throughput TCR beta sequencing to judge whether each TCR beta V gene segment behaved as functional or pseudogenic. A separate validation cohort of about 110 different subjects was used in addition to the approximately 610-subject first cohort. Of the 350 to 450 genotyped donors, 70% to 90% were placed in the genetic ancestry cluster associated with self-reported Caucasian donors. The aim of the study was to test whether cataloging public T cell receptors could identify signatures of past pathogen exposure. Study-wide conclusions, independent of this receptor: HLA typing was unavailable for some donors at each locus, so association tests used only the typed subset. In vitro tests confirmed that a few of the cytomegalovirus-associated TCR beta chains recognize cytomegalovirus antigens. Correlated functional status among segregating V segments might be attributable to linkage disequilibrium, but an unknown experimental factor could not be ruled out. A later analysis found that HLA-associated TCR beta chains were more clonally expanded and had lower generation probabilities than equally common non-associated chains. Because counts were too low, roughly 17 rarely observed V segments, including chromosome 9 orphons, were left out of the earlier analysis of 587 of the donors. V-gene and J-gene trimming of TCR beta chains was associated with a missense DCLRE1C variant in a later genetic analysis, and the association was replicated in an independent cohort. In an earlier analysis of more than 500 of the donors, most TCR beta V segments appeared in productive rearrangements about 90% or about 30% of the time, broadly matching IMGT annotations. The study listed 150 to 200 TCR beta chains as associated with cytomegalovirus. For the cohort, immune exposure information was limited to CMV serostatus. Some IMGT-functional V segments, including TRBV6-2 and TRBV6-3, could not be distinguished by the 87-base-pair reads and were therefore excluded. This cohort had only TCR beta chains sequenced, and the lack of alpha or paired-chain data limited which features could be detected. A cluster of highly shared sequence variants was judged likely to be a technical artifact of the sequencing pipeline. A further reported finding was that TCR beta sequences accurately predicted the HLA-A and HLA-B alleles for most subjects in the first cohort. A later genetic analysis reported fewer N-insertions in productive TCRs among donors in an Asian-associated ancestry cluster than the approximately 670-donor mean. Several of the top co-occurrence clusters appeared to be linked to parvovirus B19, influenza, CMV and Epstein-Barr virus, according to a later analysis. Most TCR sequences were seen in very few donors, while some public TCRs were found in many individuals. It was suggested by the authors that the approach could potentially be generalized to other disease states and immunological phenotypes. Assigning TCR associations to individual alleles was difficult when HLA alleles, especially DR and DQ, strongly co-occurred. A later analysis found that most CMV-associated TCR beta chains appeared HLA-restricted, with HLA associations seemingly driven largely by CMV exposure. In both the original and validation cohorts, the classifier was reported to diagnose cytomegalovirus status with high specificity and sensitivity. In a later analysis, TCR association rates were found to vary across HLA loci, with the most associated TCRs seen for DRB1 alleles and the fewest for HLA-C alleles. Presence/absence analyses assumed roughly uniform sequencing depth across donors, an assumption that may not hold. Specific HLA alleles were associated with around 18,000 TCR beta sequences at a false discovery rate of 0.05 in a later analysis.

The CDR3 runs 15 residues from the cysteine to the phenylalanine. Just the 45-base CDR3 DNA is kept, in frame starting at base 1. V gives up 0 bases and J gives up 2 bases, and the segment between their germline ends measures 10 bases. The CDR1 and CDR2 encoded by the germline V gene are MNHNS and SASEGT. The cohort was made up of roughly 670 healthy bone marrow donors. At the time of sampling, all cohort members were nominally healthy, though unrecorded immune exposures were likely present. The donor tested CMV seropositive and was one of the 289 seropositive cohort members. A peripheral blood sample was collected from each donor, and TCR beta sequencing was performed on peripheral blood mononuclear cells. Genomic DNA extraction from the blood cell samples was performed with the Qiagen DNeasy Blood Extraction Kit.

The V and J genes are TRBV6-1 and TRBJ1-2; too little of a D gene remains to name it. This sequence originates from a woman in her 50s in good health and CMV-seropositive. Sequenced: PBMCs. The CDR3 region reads CASSEAQASNYGYTF. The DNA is TGTGCCAGCAGTGAAGCCCAGGCCTCGAACTATGGCTACACCTTC.